This T cell receptor (beta chain) was captured in a study of blood T cell repertoires in COVID-19. On the study more broadly: Some COVID-19 samples were acute and others convalescent; all came from the United States, Italy and Spain. Sample material is recorded as cDNA or gDNA derived from T cells, B-cell-depleted T cells, or PBMCs.

Germline V CDR1 and CDR2: LNHDA, SQIVND (reference sequence). J was trimmed by 2 bases and V by 4 bases; bases with no gene match: 6. The CDR3 sequence is 15 residues long. The Seattle patients, enrolled during active infection, were followed longitudinally. Methods used by the authors: Nucleated cell number was recorded as an estimate derived from reference gene primer amplification. The protocol was immunoSEQ multiplex PCR, while the TCRdb copy is restricted to in-frame clones and leaves out a portion. The DNA was the basis for D and trimming; V, J and clone size are from that table. Among roughly 340,000 clones listed, almost 90% were seen once.

The chain employs TRBV19 and TRBJ2-7; the match to TRBD2 covers 9 bases. This sequence originates from a woman between 65 and 79 years old with COVID-19, enrolled during active disease. Sequencing input: peripheral blood. The CDR3 spells CASSKSGTSTYEQYF. CDR3 nucleotide sequence: TGTGCCAGTAGTAAGTCCGGGACTAGCACCTACGAGCAGTACTTC.